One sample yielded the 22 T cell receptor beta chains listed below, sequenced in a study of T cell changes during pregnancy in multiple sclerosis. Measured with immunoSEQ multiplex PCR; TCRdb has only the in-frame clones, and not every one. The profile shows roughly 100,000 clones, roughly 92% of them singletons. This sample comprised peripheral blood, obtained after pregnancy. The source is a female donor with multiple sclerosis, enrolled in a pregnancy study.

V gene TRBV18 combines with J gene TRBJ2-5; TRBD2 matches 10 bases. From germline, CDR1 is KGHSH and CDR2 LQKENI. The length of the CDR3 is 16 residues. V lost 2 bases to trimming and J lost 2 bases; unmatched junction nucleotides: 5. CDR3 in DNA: TGTGCCAGCTCACCATTAGCGGGAGGCCTTCAAGAGACCCAGTACTTC. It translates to CASSPLAGGLQETQYF.

The CDR3 nucleotides read TGTGCCAGCTCATTTCGGACAGGGCAAAATGAAAAACTGTTTTTT. Its translation: CASSFRTGQNEKLFF. This chain joins TRBV18 and TRBJ1-4; 8 bases agree with TRBD1. The germline V gene encodes CDR1 KGHSH and CDR2 LQKENI. The CDR3 consists of 15 residues. J gave up 5 bases and V 5 bases, and 7 bases lay outside the gene matches.

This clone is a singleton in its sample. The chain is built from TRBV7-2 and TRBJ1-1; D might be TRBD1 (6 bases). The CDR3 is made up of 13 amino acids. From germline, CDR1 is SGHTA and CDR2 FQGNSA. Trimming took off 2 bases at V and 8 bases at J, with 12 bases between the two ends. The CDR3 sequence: CASSLLWGGEAFF. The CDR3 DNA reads TGTGCCAGCAGCTTATTGTGGGGGGGCGAAGCTTTCTTT.

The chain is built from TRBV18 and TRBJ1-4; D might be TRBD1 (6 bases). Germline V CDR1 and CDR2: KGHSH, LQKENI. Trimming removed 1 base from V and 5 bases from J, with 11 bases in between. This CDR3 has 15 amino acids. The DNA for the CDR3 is TGTGCCAGCTCACCACTGTTCACAGGGAATGAAAAACTGTTTTTT. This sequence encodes CASSPLFTGNEKLFF.

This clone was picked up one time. This chain's CDR3 is CASSYGAAGGEQYF. CDR3 DNA: TGTGCCAGCAGTTACGGGGCGGCGGGGGGCGAGCAGTACTTC. The V gene is TRBV6-6, the J gene TRBJ2-7; 8 bases are a match to TRBD2. Trimming removed 2 bases from V and 6 bases from J; junction bases left unmatched: 6. The germline V gene encodes CDR1 MNHNY and CDR2 SVGAGI (reference sequence). The CDR3 covers 14 residues.

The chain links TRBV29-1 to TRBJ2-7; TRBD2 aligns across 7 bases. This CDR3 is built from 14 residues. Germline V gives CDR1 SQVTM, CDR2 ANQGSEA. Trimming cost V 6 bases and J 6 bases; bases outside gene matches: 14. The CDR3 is CSVKPGGVRGEQYF. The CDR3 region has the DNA TGCAGCGTCAAACCGGGGGGAGTTCGGGGCGAGCAGTACTTC.

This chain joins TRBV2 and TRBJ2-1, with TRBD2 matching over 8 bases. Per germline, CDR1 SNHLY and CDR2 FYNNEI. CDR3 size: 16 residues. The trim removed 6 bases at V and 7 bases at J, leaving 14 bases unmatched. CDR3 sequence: CASSPSRSGRGNEQFF. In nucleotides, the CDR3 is TGTGCCAGCAGCCCTTCGAGGAGCGGGAGAGGTAATGAGCAGTTCTTC.

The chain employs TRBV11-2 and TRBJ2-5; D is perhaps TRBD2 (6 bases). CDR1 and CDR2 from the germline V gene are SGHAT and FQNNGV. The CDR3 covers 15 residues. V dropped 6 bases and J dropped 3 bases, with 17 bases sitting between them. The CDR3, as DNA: TGTGCCAGCAGGAATGGGCGGGATCGGAAAGAGACCCAGTACTTC. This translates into CASRNGRDRKETQYF.

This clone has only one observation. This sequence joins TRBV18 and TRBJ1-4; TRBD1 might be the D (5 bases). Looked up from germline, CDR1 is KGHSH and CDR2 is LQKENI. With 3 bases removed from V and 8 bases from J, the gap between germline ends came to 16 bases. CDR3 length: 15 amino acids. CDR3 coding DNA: TGTGCCAGCTCACCTCGTTACCAGGGAAACGAAAAACTGTTTTTT. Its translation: CASSPRYQGNEKLFF.

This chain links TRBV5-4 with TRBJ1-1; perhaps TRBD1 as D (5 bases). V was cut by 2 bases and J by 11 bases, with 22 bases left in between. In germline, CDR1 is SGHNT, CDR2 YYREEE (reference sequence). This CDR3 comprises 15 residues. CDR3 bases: TGTGCCAGCAGCTTAAACCCGGGAGCCTGGGGGGATGCTTTCTTT. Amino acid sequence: CASSLNPGAWGDAFF.

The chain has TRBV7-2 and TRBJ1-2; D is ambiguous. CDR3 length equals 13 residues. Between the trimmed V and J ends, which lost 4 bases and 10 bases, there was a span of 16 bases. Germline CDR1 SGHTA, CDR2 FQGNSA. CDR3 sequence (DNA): TGTGCCAGCAGCTCATTTAAACCCGGGAACTACACCTTC. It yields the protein CASSSFKPGNYTF.

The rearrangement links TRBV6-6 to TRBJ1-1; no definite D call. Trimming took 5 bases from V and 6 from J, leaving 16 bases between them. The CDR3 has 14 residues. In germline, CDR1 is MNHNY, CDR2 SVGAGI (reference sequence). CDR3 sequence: CASSHAQVLSEAFF. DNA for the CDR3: TGTGCCAGCAGTCATGCTCAGGTCCTATCTGAAGCTTTCTTT.

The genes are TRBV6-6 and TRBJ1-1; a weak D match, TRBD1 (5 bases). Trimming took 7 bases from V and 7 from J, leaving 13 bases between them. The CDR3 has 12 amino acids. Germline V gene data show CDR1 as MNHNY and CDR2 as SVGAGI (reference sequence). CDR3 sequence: CASKDSSFEAFF. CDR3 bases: TGTGCCAGCAAAGACAGCAGCTTTGAAGCTTTCTTT.

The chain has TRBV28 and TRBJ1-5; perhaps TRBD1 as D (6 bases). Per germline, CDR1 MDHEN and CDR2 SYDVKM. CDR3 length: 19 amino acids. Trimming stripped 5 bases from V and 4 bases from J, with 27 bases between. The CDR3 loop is CASSTYPGLRGSENQPQHF. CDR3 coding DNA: TGTGCCAGCAGTACGTACCCGGGCCTCAGGGGCTCAGAGAATCAGCCCCAGCATTTT.

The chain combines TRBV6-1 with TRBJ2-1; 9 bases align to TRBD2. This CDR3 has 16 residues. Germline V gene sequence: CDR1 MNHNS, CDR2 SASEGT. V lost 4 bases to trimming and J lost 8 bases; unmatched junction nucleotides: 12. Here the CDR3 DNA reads TGTGCCAGCAGTGCGACTAGCGGCCTACGGCTGGATGAGCAGTTCTTC. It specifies CASSATSGLRLDEQFF.

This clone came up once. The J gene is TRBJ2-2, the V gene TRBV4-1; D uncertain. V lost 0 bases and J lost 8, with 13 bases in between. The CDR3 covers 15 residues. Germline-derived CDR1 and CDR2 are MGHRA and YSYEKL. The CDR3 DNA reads TGCGCCAGCAGCCAAGAGCCCGCGGCCCCAGGGGAGCTGTTTTTT. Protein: CASSQEPAAPGELFF.

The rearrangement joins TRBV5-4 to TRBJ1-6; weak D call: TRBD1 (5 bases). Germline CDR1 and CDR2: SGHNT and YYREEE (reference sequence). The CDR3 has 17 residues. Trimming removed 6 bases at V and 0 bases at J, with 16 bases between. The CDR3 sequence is CASNDRGGVSYNSPLHF. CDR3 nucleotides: TGTGCCAGCAACGATAGAGGAGGGGTCTCCTATAATTCACCCCTCCACTTT. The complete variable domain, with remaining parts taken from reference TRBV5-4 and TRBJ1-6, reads ETGVTQSPTHLIKTRGQQVTLRCSSQSGHNTVSWYQQALGQGPQFIFQYYREEENGRGNFPPRFSGLQFPNYSSELNVNALELDDSALYLCASNDRGGVSYNSPLHFGNGTRLTVT.

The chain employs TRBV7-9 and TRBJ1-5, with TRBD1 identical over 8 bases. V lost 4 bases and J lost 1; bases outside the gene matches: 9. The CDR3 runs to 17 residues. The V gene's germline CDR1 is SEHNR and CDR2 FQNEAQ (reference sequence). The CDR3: CASSSAGTGQSNQPQHF. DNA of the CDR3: TGTGCCAGCAGCTCGGCCGGGACAGGCCAGAGCAATCAGCCCCAGCATTTT.

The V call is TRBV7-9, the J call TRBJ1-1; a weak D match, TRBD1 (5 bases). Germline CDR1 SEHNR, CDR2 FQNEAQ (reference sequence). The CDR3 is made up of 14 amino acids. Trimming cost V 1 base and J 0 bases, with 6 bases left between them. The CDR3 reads CASSLGTMNTEAFF. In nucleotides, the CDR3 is TGTGCCAGCAGCTTAGGGACAATGAACACTGAAGCTTTCTTT.

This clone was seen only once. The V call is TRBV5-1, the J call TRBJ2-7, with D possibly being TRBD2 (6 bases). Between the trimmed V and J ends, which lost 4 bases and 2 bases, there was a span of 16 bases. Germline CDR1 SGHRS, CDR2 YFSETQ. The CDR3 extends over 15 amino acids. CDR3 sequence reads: CASSRRGSGTYEQYF. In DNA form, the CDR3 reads TGCGCCAGCAGCCGGCGGGGTAGCGGTACCTACGAGCAGTACTTC. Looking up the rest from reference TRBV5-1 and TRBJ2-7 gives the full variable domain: KAGVTQTPRYLIKTRGQQVTLSCSPISGHRSVSWYQQTPGQGLQFLFEYFSETQRNKGNFPGRFSGRQFSNSRSEMNVSTLELGDSALYLCASSRRGSGTYEQYFGPGTRLTVT.

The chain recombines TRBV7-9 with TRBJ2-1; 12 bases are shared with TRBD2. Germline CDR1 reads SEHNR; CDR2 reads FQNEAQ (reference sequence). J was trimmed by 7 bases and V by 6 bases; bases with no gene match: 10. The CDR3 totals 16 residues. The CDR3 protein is CASSSPGLAGKNEQFF. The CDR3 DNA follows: TGTGCCAGCAGTTCTCCCGGACTAGCGGGAAAGAATGAGCAGTTCTTC. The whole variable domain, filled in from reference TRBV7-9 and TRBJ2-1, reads DTGVSQNPRHKITKRGQNVTFRCDPISEHNRLYWYRQTLGQGPEFLTYFQNEAQLEKSRLLSDRFSAERPKGSFSTLEIQRTEQGDSAMYLCASSSPGLAGKNEQFFGPGTRLTVL.

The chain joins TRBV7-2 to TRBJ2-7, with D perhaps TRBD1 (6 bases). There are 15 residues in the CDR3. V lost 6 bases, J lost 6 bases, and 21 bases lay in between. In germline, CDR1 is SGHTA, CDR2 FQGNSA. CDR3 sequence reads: CASRGTRAQGSEQYF. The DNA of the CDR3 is TGTGCCAGCAGGGGTACCCGAGCCCAGGGGAGCGAGCAGTACTTC.